The TCR beta chain described here comes from a study of vaccination effects on CD4 cells after COVID-19. Clones were read by immunoSEQ multiplex PCR, and TCRdb kept only the in-frame ones, dropping some. This table has about 73,000 clones, 60% to 85% appearing once. Study-level results: Few convalescent patients and no early post-infection timepoints were included in the study. Late post-vaccination samples showed marked contraction of infection- and vaccine-induced clones.

This clone has only one observation. Its antigen remains unidentified. Antigen-specific CD4+ T cells were expanded (with viral peptide pools) by the ViraFEST assay ahead of sequencing. Isolation of CD4+ T cells took place after less than 12 days of culture. Recipients of the vaccine had no prior SARS-CoV-2 infection and negative nucleocapsid antibodies. This CDR3 is built from 14 residues. Trimming removed 5 bases at V and 0 bases at J, with 8 bases between. Germline V gene sequence: CDR1 SGHTA, CDR2 FQGNSA. The V and J genes are TRBV7-2 and TRBJ1-3; D is unresolved. The TCR comes from a human donor who received a COVID-19 vaccine. Sequences were derived from CD4+ T cells from PBMCs cultured with SARS-CoV-2 spike peptides, sampled before COVID-19 vaccination. CDR3 bases: TGTGCCAGCAGCCCCTCTCACTCTGGAAACACCATATATTTT. The encoded protein is CASSPSHSGNTIYF.